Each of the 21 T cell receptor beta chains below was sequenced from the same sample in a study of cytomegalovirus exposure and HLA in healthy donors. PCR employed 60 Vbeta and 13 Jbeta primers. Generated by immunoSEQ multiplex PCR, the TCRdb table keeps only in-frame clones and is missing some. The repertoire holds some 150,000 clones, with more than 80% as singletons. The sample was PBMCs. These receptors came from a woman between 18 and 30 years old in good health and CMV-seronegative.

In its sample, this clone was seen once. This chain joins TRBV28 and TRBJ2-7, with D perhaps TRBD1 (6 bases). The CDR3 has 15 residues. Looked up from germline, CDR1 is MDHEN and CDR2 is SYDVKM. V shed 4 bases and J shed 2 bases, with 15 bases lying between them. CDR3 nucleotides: TGTGCCAGCAGTTCCCTGGACAGAATAGCCTACGAGCAGTACTTC. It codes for CASSSLDRIAYEQYF.

Here the CDR3 reads CASRTSGREQFF. In DNA, the CDR3 is TGTGCCAGCAGAACTAGCGGCAGGGAGCAGTTCTTC. The V and J genes are TRBV28 and TRBJ2-1, with TRBD2 matching 8 bases. Germline CDR1 MDHEN, CDR2 SYDVKM. V lost 6 bases and J lost 10; bases outside the gene matches: 5. The CDR3 loop spans 12 amino acids.

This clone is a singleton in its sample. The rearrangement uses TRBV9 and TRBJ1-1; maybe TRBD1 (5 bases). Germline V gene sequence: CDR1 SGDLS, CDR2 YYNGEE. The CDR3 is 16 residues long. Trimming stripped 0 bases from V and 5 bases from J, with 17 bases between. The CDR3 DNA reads TGTGCCAGCAGCGTAGGGTGGGGACTCCGTATTACTGAAGCTTTCTTT. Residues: CASSVGWGLRITEAFF.

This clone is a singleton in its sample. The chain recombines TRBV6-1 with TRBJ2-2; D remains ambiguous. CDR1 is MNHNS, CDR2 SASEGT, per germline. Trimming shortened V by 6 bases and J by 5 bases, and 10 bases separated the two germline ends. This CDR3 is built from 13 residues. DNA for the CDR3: TGTGCCAGCAGCGCCCTGGAGACCGGGGAGCTGTTTTTT. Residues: CASSALETGELFF.

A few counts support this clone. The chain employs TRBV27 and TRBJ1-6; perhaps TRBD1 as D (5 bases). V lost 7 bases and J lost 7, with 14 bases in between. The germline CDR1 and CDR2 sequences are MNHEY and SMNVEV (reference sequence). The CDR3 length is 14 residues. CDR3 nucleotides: TGTGCCAGCACCCCAGCAGGGAGGAATTCACCCCTCCACTTT. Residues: CASTPAGRNSPLHF.

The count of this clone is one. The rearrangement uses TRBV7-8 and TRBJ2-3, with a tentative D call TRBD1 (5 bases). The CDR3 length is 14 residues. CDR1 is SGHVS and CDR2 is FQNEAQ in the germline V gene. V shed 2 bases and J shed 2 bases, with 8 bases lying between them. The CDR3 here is CASSLSRVTDTQYF. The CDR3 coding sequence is TGTGCCAGCAGCTTAAGCAGGGTCACAGATACGCAGTATTTT.

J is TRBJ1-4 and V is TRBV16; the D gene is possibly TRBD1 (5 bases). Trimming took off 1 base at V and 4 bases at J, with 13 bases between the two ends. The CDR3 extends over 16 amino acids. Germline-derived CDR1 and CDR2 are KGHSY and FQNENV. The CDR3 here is CASSQLSPTVNEKLFF. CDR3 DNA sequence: TGTGCCAGCAGCCAATTAAGCCCGACAGTTAATGAAAAACTGTTTTTT.

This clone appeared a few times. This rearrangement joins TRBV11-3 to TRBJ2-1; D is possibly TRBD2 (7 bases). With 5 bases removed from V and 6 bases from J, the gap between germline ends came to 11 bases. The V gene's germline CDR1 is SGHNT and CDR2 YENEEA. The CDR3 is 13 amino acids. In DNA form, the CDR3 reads TGTGCCAGCAGCGTAGGGGGGGTCAATGAGCAGTTCTTC. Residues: CASSVGGVNEQFF.

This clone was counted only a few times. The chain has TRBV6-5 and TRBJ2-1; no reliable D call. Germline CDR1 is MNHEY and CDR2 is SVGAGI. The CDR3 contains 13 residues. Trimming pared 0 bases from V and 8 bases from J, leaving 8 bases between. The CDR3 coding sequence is TGTGCCAGCAGTTACTCGGGCAAGTATGAGCAGTTCTTC. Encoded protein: CASSYSGKYEQFF.

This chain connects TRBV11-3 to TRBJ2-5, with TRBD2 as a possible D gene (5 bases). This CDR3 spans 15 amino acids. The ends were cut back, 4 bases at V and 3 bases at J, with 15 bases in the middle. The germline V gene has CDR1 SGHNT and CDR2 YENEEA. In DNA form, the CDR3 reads TGTGCCAGCAGCTCCCCGGTGGAGGCAGAAGAGACCCAGTACTTC. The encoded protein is CASSSPVEAEETQYF.

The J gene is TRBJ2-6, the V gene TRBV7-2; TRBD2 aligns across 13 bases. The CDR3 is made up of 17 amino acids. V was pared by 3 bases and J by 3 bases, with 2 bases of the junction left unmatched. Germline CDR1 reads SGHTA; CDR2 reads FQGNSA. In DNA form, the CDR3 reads TGTGCCAGCAGCTTTGGACTAGCGGGAGTTGGGGCCAACGTCCTGACTTTC. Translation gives CASSFGLAGVGANVLTF.

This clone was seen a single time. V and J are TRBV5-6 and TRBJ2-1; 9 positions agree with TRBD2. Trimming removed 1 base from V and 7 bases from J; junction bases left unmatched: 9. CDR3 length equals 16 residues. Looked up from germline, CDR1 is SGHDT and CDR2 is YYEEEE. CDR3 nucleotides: TGTGCCAGCAGCTTGCGGGCTAGCGGGACGCGAAATGAGCAGTTCTTC. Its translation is CASSLRASGTRNEQFF.

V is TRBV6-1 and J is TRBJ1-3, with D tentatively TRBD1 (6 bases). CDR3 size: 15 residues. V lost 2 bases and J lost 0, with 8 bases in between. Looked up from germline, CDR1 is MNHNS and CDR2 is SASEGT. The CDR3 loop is CASSELQGSGNTIYF. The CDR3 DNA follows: TGTGCCAGCAGTGAATTACAGGGCTCTGGAAACACCATATATTTT.

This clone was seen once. The CDR3 nucleotides are TGTGCCTGGAGTGGCTCCGTCGGGACATTAGGTATCCCGGATCAGCCCCAGCATTTT. Its translation: CAWSGSVGTLGIPDQPQHF. The chain combines TRBV30 with TRBJ1-5; perhaps TRBD1 as D (6 bases). V was shortened by 1 base and J by 5 bases, with 27 bases between the two germline ends. The CDR3 spans 19 residues. Germline assignment: CDR1 GTSNPN and CDR2 SVGIG (reference sequence).

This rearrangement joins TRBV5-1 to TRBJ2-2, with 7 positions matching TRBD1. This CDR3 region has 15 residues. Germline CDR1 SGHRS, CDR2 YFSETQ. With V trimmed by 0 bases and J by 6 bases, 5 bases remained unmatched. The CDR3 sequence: CASSLDRGNSGELFF. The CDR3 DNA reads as TGCGCCAGCAGCTTGGACAGGGGTAACTCCGGGGAGCTGTTTTTT.

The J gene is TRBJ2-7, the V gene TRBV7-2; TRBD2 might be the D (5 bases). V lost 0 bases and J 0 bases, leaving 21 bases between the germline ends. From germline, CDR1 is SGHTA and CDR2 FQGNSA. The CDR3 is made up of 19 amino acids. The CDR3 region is CASSLAQSGRPRDSYEQYF. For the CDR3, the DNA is TGTGCCAGCAGCTTAGCGCAGAGCGGTAGGCCTAGGGACTCCTACGAGCAGTACTTC.

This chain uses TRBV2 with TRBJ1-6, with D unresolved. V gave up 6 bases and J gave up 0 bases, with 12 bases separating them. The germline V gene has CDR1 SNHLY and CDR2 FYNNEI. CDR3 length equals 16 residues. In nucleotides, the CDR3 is TGTGCCAGCAGAAAAAACAGCCTCTCCTATAATTCACCCCTCCACTTT. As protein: CASRKNSLSYNSPLHF.

The CDR3 DNA reads TGTGCCAGCAGCGGACAGGTGGGAACAGATACGCAGTATTTT. It is translated as CASSGQVGTDTQYF. V and J are TRBV7-2 and TRBJ2-3; the match to TRBD1 covers 7 bases. V lost 5 bases and J lost 3; bases outside the gene matches: 5. This CDR3 has 14 amino acids. Germline V lookup: CDR1 SGHTA, CDR2 FQGNSA.

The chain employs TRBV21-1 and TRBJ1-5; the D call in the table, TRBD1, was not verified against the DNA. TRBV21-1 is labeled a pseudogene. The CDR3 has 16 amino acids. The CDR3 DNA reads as TGTGCCAGCAGCCAAAGGGGACAGAGACCAAATCAGCCCCAGCATTTT. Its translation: CASSQRGQRPNQPQHF.

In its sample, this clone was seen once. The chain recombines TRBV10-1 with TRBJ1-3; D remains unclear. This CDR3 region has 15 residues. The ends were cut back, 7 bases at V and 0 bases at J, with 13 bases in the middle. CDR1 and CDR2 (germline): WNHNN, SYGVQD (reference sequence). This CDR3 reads CASTETVFSGNTIYF. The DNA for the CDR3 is TGCGCCAGCACCGAAACAGTATTCTCTGGAAACACCATATATTTT.

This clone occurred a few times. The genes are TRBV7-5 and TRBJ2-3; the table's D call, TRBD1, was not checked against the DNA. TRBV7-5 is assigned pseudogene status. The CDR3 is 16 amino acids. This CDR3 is CVRSWNRQGRGDTQYF. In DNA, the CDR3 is TGTGTCAGAAGCTGGAATAGACAGGGGCGAGGAGATACGCAGTATTTT.